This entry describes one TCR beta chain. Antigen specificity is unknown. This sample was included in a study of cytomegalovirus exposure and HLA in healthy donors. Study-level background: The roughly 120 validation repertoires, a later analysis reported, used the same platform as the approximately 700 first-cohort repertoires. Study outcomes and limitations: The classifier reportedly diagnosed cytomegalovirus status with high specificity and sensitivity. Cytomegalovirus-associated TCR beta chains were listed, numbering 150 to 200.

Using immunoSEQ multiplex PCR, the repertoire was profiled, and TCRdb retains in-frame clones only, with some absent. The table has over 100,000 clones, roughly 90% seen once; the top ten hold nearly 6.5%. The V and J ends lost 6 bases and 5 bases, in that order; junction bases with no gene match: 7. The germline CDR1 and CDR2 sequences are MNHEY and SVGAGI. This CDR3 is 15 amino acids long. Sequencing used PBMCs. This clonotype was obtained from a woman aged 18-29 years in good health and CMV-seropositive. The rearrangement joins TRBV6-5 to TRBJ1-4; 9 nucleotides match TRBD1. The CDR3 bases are TGTGCCAGCAGCGACCTGGGGACAGGGAATGAAAAACTGTTTTTT. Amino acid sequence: CASSDLGTGNEKLFF.